Given below is one T cell receptor beta chain in context. This clone's antigen is unknown. No per-base quality is available; no much larger clone lies one base away. The source of the sample is a study of blood T cell repertoires in COVID-19 (dated by TCRdb to about 2020). With respect to the entire study: The collaborator samples originated in the United States, Italy and Spain and spanned the acute and convalescent phases of COVID-19. The repertoires were made available in a free public database intended to serve as a resource for research on the immune response to SARS-CoV-2. The sample metadata nearly always contained a de-identified subject ID, COVID-19 status, age in years and sex. Where available, HLA class I and class II types were obtained from metadata supplied by the sample provider rather than from assay-based typing. The dataset comprised deeply sampled blood TCRbeta repertoires from subjects exposed to, actively infected with, or recovered from COVID-19. The samples were drawn from the first 160 participants of the ongoing ImmuneRACE study and from some 1,300 subjects provided by 6 global collaborators. The prospective study material was composed of cDNA or gDNA derived from T cells, B-cell-depleted T cells, or PBMCs. Overall results and qualifications from the work: The quantity of clinical and demographic metadata differed by source and by participant and was supplied without curation.

A distance of 9 bases separates the germline ends of V and J, which lose 3 bases and 4 bases respectively. Based on the germline V gene (reference sequence), the CDR1 and CDR2 sequences are SEHNR and FQNEAQ. The CDR3 contains 13 residues, cysteine and phenylalanine counted. The read is trimmed to its CDR3 DNA, 39 bases read in frame from base 1. The immunoSEQ Assay, a bias-controlled multiplex PCR, was used to amplify TCRbeta CDR3 regions from genomic DNA. As for the authors' bioinformatics: Nucleated cell counts per sample were estimated from amplification of reference gene primers within the assay. To quantify the absolute abundance of each unique TCRbeta CDR3 rearrangement, sequence reads were collapsed and filtered. For each sample, productive Simpson clonality was calculated by taking the square root of Simpson's diversity index across productive rearrangements. TCRdb limited this immuneACCESS table to in-frame rearrangements with V and J called. A share of clones is missing; checked studies link under half to unresolved V genes, and the rest is unexplained. V, J and clone size are taken as reported in that table, and D and trimming were inferred from the DNA itself. Present in this sample are 90,000 to 100,000 clones, approximately 83% of which were seen just once. In total, the top ten clones hold 6.3% of the sample.

Each collaborating institution followed its own protocols to collect whole blood in K2EDTA tubes. For TCRbeta analysis, collaborators shipped samples in one of three forms: frozen whole blood, isolated PBMCs, or DNA extracted from either of those sample types. The sample consisted of peripheral blood. The V and J genes are TRBV7-9 and TRBJ1-2; the D gene assignment is ambiguous. This sequence originates from a man aged 55-75 years with acute or convalescent COVID-19. The DNA reads TGTGCCAGCAGCTTTGACGCGGGCTATGGCTACACCTTC. Its protein is CASSFDAGYGYTF.